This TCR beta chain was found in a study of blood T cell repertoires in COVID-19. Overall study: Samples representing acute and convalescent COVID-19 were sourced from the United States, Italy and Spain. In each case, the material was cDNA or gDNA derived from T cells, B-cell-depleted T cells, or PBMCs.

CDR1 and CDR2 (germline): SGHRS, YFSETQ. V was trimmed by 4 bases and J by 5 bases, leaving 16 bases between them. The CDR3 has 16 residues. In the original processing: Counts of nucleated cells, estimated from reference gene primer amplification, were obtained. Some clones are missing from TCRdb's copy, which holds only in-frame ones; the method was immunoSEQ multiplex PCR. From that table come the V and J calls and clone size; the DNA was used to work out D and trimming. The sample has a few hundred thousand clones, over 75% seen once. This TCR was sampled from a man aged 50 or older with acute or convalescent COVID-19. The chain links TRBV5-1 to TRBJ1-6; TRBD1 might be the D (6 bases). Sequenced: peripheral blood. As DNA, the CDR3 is TGCGCCAGCAGCAGGCAGGGGACCGCCGATAATTCACCCCTCCACTTT. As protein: CASSRQGTADNSPLHF.